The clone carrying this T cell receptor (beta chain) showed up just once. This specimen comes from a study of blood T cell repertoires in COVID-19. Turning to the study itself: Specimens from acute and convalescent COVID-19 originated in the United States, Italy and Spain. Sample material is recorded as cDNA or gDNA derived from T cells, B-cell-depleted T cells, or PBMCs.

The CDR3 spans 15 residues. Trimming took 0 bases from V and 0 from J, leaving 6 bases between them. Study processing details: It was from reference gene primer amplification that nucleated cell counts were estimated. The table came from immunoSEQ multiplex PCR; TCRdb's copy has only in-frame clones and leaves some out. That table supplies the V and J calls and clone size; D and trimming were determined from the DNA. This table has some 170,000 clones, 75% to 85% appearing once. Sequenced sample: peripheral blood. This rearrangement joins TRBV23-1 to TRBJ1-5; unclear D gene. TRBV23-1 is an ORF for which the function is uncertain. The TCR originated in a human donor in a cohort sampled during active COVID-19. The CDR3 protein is CASSQSGGSNQPQHF. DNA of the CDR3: TGCGCCAGCAGTCAATCCGGTGGTAGCAATCAGCCCCAGCATTTT.